The 14 T cell receptor beta chains reported below all come from one sample, sequenced in a study of beta chain features in type 1 diabetes. Whole-study results and caveats: There was a moderate but significant shortening of TCRB CDR3s in all four CD4+ subsets of Type 1 diabetes patients.

The whole isolated RNA underwent reverse transcription, so sequencing captured expressed TCRB transcripts. Assay used: immunoSEQ multiplex PCR; TCRdb lists only in-frame clones, some missing. This sample carries fewer than 450,000 clones, about 13% of them seen once, and the ten largest clones take approximately 0.016%. These receptors lack a known antigen. The sequenced sample was naive CD4+ T cells from blood. Every receptor here comes from a woman under 30 with type 1 diabetes.

The chain employs TRBV5-1 and TRBJ2-1, with 8 nucleotides matching TRBD1. V trimming: 0 bases; J trimming: 4 bases; junction bases outside the gene matches: 9. The CDR3 consists of 17 residues. Germline loops: CDR1 SGHRS, CDR2 YFSETQ. The CDR3 DNA reads TGCGCCAGCAGCTTGGCTCTGGGACAGGACGTTTACAATGAGCAGTTCTTC. Its translation: CASSLALGQDVYNEQFF.

This clone has just a few counts. The rearrangement joins TRBV5-1 to TRBJ1-1; D is ambiguous. CDR3 length equals 14 residues. Germline V gives CDR1 SGHRS, CDR2 YFSETQ. The ends were cut back, 0 bases at V and 3 bases at J, with 9 bases in the middle. This CDR3 is CASSLDNLYTEAFF. CDR3 DNA sequence: TGCGCCAGCAGCTTGGACAATTTATACACTGAAGCTTTCTTT.

The chain uses TRBV7-6 and TRBJ2-3, with D unclear. Trimming left V 1 base short and J 2 bases short, with 10 bases between. The germline gives CDR1 SGHVS, CDR2 FNYEAQ. The CDR3 is 15 residues long. The CDR3 loop reads CASSLGSTHTDTQYF. CDR3 bases: TGTGCCAGCAGCTTAGGAAGCACCCACACAGATACGCAGTATTTT.

The rearrangement joins TRBV4-1 to TRBJ1-2, with D maybe TRBD1 (5 bases). Trimming left V 0 bases short and J 0 bases short, with 8 bases between. The CDR3 extends over 15 amino acids. CDR1 and CDR2 from the germline V gene are MGHRA and YSYEKL. CDR3 sequence: CASSQETESNYGYTF. CDR3 DNA sequence: TGCGCCAGCAGCCAAGAGACAGAATCTAACTATGGCTACACCTTC.

A few counts support this clone. The V call is TRBV5-1, the J call TRBJ2-7, with 8 positions matching TRBD2. Germline-derived CDR1 and CDR2 are SGHRS and YFSETQ. This CDR3 is built from 15 residues. The ends lost 0 bases at V and 4 bases at J; junction bases unmatched: 6. CDR3 loop: CASSLAGTRSYEQYF. The CDR3 DNA reads TGCGCCAGCAGCTTGGCGGGGACTAGGTCTTACGAGCAGTACTTC. Combining the CDR3 with reference TRBV5-1 and TRBJ2-7 gives the whole variable domain KAGVTQTPRYLIKTRGQQVTLSCSPISGHRSVSWYQQTPGQGLQFLFEYFSETQRNKGNFPGRFSGRQFSNSRSEMNVSTLELGDSALYLCASSLAGTRSYEQYFGPGTRLTVT.

This chain connects TRBV11-2 to TRBJ2-7, with D maybe TRBD2 (5 bases). The germline gives CDR1 SGHAT, CDR2 FQNNGV. V was clipped by 1 base and J by 9 bases, with 16 bases between them. The CDR3 is made up of 14 amino acids. CDR3 nucleotide sequence: TGTGCCAGCAGCTTAGCTAGCTCGAGCCAAGGGCAGTACTTC. It yields the protein CASSLASSSQGQYF.

In DNA form, the CDR3 reads TGTGCCAGCAGCGCCCTTAGGGGGGGAGGACTCAACACCGGGGAGCTGTTTTTT. Encoded protein: CASSALRGGGLNTGELFF. J is TRBJ2-2 and V is TRBV9, with a tentative D call TRBD2 (7 bases). Trimming removed 3 bases from V and 2 bases from J, with 20 bases in between. CDR1 and CDR2 from the germline V gene are SGDLS and YYNGEE. There are 18 residues in the CDR3.

This chain connects TRBV28 to TRBJ2-7; 7 nucleotides align to TRBD1. Trimming removed 0 bases from V and 5 bases from J; junction bases left unmatched: 7. The germline V gene has CDR1 MDHEN and CDR2 SYDVKM. The CDR3 runs 15 residues. The DNA of the CDR3 is TGTGCCAGCAGTTTATGGACAACAGGGGCTCACGAGCAGTACTTC. Protein: CASSLWTTGAHEQYF.

This clone was counted a few times. The J gene is TRBJ2-7, the V gene TRBV18; D is uncertain. V was shortened by 2 bases and J by 0 bases, with 8 bases between the two germline ends. The CDR3 is made up of 14 amino acids. In germline, CDR1 is KGHSH, CDR2 LQKENI. CDR3 DNA: TGTGCCAGCTCACCAGATGGCAGCTCCTACGAGCAGTACTTC. It encodes CASSPDGSSYEQYF. Full variable domain (remainder filled in from reference TRBV18 and TRBJ2-7): NAGVMQNPRHLVRRRGQEARLRCSPMKGHSHVYWYRQLPEEGLKFMVYLQKENIIDESGMPKERFSAEFPKEGPSILRIQQVVRGDSAAYFCASSPDGSSYEQYFGPGTRLTVT.

This clone was seen more than once but under ten times. The rearrangement links TRBV18 to TRBJ1-2; TRBD1 matches 7 bases. The CDR3 runs 15 residues. CDR1 is KGHSH and CDR2 is LQKENI in the germline V gene. V lost 5 bases, J lost 4 bases, and 10 bases stayed unmatched. Here the CDR3 reads CASSSYDREGYGYTF. CDR3 DNA sequence: TGTGCCAGCTCATCCTACGACAGGGAAGGCTATGGCTACACCTTC. The full variable domain, completed using reference TRBV18 and TRBJ1-2, is NAGVMQNPRHLVRRRGQEARLRCSPMKGHSHVYWYRQLPEEGLKFMVYLQKENIIDESGMPKERFSAEFPKEGPSILRIQQVVRGDSAAYFCASSSYDREGYGYTFGSGTRLTVV.

The chain employs TRBV5-1 and TRBJ1-4; D is uncertain. There are 14 residues in the CDR3. Trimming left V 6 bases short and J 0 bases short, with 9 bases between. The germline gives CDR1 SGHRS, CDR2 YFSETQ. CDR3 sequence reads: CASTPGSTNEKLFF. The CDR3 DNA reads TGCGCCAGCACCCCAGGATCAACTAATGAAAAACTGTTTTTT.

The rearrangement links TRBV5-1 to TRBJ2-7, with 14 bases identical to TRBD2. This CDR3 is 18 amino acids long. With 3 bases clipped from V and 6 bases from J, the junction kept 14 bases outside the gene matches. Germline V lookup: CDR1 SGHRS, CDR2 YFSETQ. In nucleotides, the CDR3 is TGCGCCAGCAGCTCGCCCGGGACTAGCGGGAGCCTGGGTTCCGAGCAGTACTTC. Translating it yields CASSSPGTSGSLGSEQYF.

This clone was seen more than once but under ten times. The chain carries TRBV7-8 and TRBJ2-5; 7 bases align to TRBD1. CDR3 size: 12 residues. Germline values: CDR1 SGHVS, CDR2 FQNEAQ. J lost 7 bases, V lost 1 base, and 0 bases had no gene match. The CDR3 sequence is CASSLGTGTQYF. In DNA form, the CDR3 reads TGTGCCAGCAGCTTAGGGACAGGGACCCAGTACTTC.

V usage is TRBV7-6 and J usage is TRBJ2-1; D possibly corresponds to TRBD2 (6 bases). The CDR3 loop spans 15 amino acids. V lost 5 bases and J 9 bases, leaving 20 bases between the germline ends. Germline-derived CDR1 and CDR2 are SGHVS and FNYEAQ. CDR3 protein: CASSQGSGWPGEQFF. The CDR3 bases are TGTGCCAGCAGCCAAGGGAGCGGGTGGCCTGGTGAGCAGTTCTTC.